These 22 T cell receptor beta chains came from one sample sequenced in a study of Ad26.COV2.S vaccination and SARS-CoV-2 variants. Treatment described: roughly 20 received Ad26.COV2.S at low or high dose, single or two shots; roughly five received placebo; per-sample allocation not given. Sample collection was performed on day 63 after the first vaccine or placebo injection. The repertoire was sequenced with immunoSEQ multiplex PCR; TCRdb's copy has only in-frame clones and lacks some. In the table there are about 680,000 clones, 80% to 90% of which are singletons. The input for sequencing was peripheral blood, taken in a trial of Ad26.COV2.S vaccine versus placebo. The receptors stem from a person aged 18 to 65 who received the Ad26.COV2.S COVID-19 vaccine or a placebo.

This clone occurred a few times. V gene TRBV3-1 (or the pseudogene TRBV3-2) combines with J gene TRBJ2-7; weak D call: TRBD2 (7 bases). Germline CDR1 is LGHDT and CDR2 is YNNKEL (reference sequence). The CDR3 consists of 15 residues. V lost 4 bases to trimming and J lost 0 bases, with 13 bases between them. Here the CDR3 DNA reads TGTGCCAGCAGCCCTAACGCGGGGGCCTCCTACGAGCAGTACTTC. This gives the protein CASSPNAGASYEQYF.

This chain connects TRBV7-2 to TRBJ1-4; 8 nucleotides match TRBD1. CDR3 length: 15 residues. Losses at the gene ends were 6 bases for V and 1 base for J; bases not matched to a gene: 4. The germline CDR1 and CDR2 sequences are SGHTA and FQGNSA. The CDR3: CASSPTGVTNEKLFF. DNA for the CDR3: TGTGCCAGCAGTCCGACAGGGGTAACTAATGAAAAACTGTTTTTT. The full variable domain, its missing parts supplied by reference TRBV7-2 and TRBJ1-4, is GAGVSQSPSNKVTEKGKDVELRCDPISGHTALYWYRQSLGQGLEFLIYFQGNSAPDKSGLPSDRFSAERTGGSVSTLTIQRTQQEDSAVYLCASSPTGVTNEKLFFGSGTQLSVL.

V and J are TRBV4-3 and TRBJ1-4; the D gene is possibly TRBD1 (6 bases). The germline gives CDR1 LGHNA, CDR2 YSLEER. Trimming cost V 0 bases and J 8 bases, with 13 bases left between them. The CDR3 is 15 amino acids. The CDR3 region has the DNA TGCGCCAGCAGCCAAGATCGGGGGCGAGGGGAAAAACTGTTTTTT. The encoded protein is CASSQDRGRGEKLFF.

The CDR3 reads CASNTGSSYNEQFF. In DNA, the CDR3 is TGTGCCAGTAATACGGGGAGCTCCTACAATGAGCAGTTCTTC. V gene TRBV27 combines with J gene TRBJ2-1; possible D gene TRBD2, 5 bases. V lost 9 bases to trimming and J lost 0 bases, with 12 bases between them. Germline CDR1 is MNHEY and CDR2 is SMNVEV (reference sequence). This CDR3 has 14 amino acids.

The chain links TRBV7-2 to TRBJ2-7; D is undetermined. The germline CDR1 and CDR2 sequences are SGHTA and FQGNSA. The length of the CDR3 is 14 residues. The V gene lost 2 bases and the J gene lost 2 bases, with 10 bases spanning the gap. CDR3 nucleotide sequence: TGTGCCAGCAGCTTAATGACCGCACCCTACGAGCAGTACTTC. This encodes CASSLMTAPYEQYF.

Only one count was recorded for this clone. V gene TRBV11-2 combines with J gene TRBJ2-7; D is possibly TRBD1 or TRBD2 (5 bases each). Germline values: CDR1 SGHAT, CDR2 FQNNGV. The CDR3 covers 14 residues. V was cut by 5 bases and J by 2 bases, with 13 bases left in between. The CDR3 nucleotides read TGTGCCAGCAGCCCGTGGGGGACCGCCTACGAGCAGTACTTC. Its translation is CASSPWGTAYEQYF. Looking up the rest from reference TRBV11-2 and TRBJ2-7 gives the full variable domain: EAGVAQSPRYKIIEKRQSVAFWCNPISGHATLYWYQQILGQGPKLLIQFQNNGVVDDSQLPKDRFSAERLKGVDSTLKIQPAKLEDSAVYLCASSPWGTAYEQYFGPGTRLTVT.

For the CDR3, the DNA is TGTGCCAGCAGCTTAGATGGGGGGGGCTACACTGAAGCTTTCTTT. Translated, it gives CASSLDGGGYTEAFF. V is TRBV11-2 and J is TRBJ1-1; tentatively, D is TRBD1 (6 bases). Trimming shortened V by 0 bases and J by 3 bases, and 11 bases separated the two germline ends. CDR1 is SGHAT and CDR2 is FQNNGV in the germline V gene. The CDR3 is 15 residues long.

This clone showed up just a few times. The chain combines TRBV4-2 with TRBJ2-7, with D possibly matching TRBD1 (5 bases). Trimming pared 4 bases from V and 5 bases from J, leaving 15 bases between. The germline CDR1 and CDR2 sequences are LGHNA and YNFKEQ. This CDR3 contains 14 residues. The CDR3, as DNA: TGTGCCAGCAGCCGGGGCCAACAAAGCCACGAGCAGTACTTC. Protein: CASSRGQQSHEQYF.

This clone was seen a single time. The rearrangement uses TRBV18 and TRBJ2-2, with unresolved D. There are 13 residues in the CDR3. V shed 5 bases and J shed 2 bases, with 6 bases lying between them. The germline CDR1 and CDR2 sequences are KGHSH and LQKENI. Here the CDR3 DNA reads TGTGCCAGCTCAGAATATAACACCGGGGAGCTGTTTTTT. Residues: CASSEYNTGELFF.

The CDR3 nucleotides are TGTGCCAGCACGCTTCGGCTAGCGGGGGCAGAGACCCAGTACTTC. Its translation is CASTLRLAGAETQYF. The genes are TRBV2 and TRBJ2-5; 10 bases map to TRBD2. The length of the CDR3 is 15 residues. V trimming: 7 bases; J trimming: 4 bases; junction bases outside the gene matches: 9. CDR1 and CDR2 from the germline V gene are SNHLY and FYNNEI.

The V gene is TRBV6-5, the J gene TRBJ2-7; 10 positions match TRBD1. The CDR3 runs to 12 residues. V gave up 6 bases and J gave up 8 bases; unmatched junction bases: 4. Germline CDR1 MNHEY, CDR2 SVGAGI. In DNA, the CDR3 is TGTGCCAGCAGCCGGACAGGGGGTCAGCAGTACTTC. Amino acids: CASSRTGGQQYF.

The chain links TRBV11-1 to TRBJ2-3; 13 positions match TRBD2. Trimming at V came to 4 bases and at J to 6 bases, leaving 7 bases not matched to a gene. The CDR3 extends over 16 amino acids. The V gene's germline CDR1 is SGHAT and CDR2 FQDESV (reference sequence). CDR3 in amino acids: CASSSRLAGGGDTQYF. The CDR3 DNA reads as TGTGCCAGCAGCTCCCGACTAGCGGGAGGAGGCGATACGCAGTATTTT.

The CDR3 region has the DNA TGTGCCGCTCGGGACAGGGGCGGGGTTACGCAGTATTTT. Residues: CAARDRGGVTQYF. The V and J genes are TRBV27 and TRBJ2-3; TRBD1 agrees at 10 bases. CDR1 MNHEY and CDR2 SMNVEV come from the germline V gene (reference sequence). This CDR3 is built from 13 residues. The V and J ends lost 11 bases and 8 bases, in that order; junction bases with no gene match: 10.

The CDR3: CASSSQGGGNQPQHF. Written as DNA, the CDR3 is TGTGCCAGCAGTTCCCAGGGTGGTGGCAATCAGCCCCAGCATTTT. The chain joins TRBV6-1 to TRBJ1-5; weak D call: TRBD1 (5 bases). Per the germline V gene, CDR1 is MNHNS and CDR2 is SASEGT. CDR3 length: 15 amino acids. The V gene lost 5 bases and the J gene lost 2 bases, with 13 bases spanning the gap.

V and J are TRBV5-1 and TRBJ1-4, with 8 bases that match TRBD1. Germline loops: CDR1 SGHRS, CDR2 YFSETQ. The CDR3 has 14 residues. V gave up 3 bases and J gave up 7 bases; unmatched junction bases: 5. The CDR3 region is CASSSTGVGEKLFF. The CDR3 DNA reads as TGCGCCAGCAGCTCGACAGGGGTGGGTGAAAAACTGTTTTTT.

The genes are TRBV27 and TRBJ1-4; the match to TRBD1 covers 9 bases. This CDR3 region has 17 residues. V shed 6 bases, J shed 2 bases, and the junction held 10 bases outside the gene matches. The V gene's germline CDR1 is MNHEY and CDR2 SMNVEV (reference sequence). The CDR3 protein is CASSTQGAGVTNEKLFF. In nucleotides, the CDR3 is TGTGCCAGCAGCACACAGGGGGCTGGTGTTACTAATGAAAAACTGTTTTTT. Filled out from reference TRBV27 and TRBJ1-4, the complete variable domain reads EAQVTQNPRYLITVTGKKLTVTCSQNMNHEYMSWYRQDPGLGLRQIYYSMNVEVTDKGDVPEGYKVSRKEKRNFPLILESPSPNQTSLYFCASSTQGAGVTNEKLFFGSGTQLSVL.

This clone appeared a single time. The chain recombines TRBV9 with TRBJ1-1; D is undetermined. This CDR3 has 15 residues. The ends were cut back, 3 bases at V and 4 bases at J, with 16 bases in the middle. The germline gives CDR1 SGDLS, CDR2 YYNGEE. The CDR3 here is CASSASPDPGTEAFF. DNA for the CDR3: TGTGCCAGCAGCGCCTCTCCGGACCCGGGCACTGAAGCTTTCTTT.

The V call is TRBV4-2, the J call TRBJ1-4; D remains ambiguous. This CDR3 is built from 16 residues. Germline loops: CDR1 LGHNA, CDR2 YNFKEQ. V lost 2 bases and J lost 2, with 12 bases in between. CDR3 sequence reads: CASSQIGSVTNEKLFF. For the CDR3, the DNA is TGTGCCAGCAGCCAAATAGGTTCAGTGACTAATGAAAAACTGTTTTTT.

J is TRBJ2-2 and V is TRBV7-2; D assignment may be TRBD1 or TRBD2 (5 bases each). The CDR3 covers 18 residues. Germline V CDR1 and CDR2: SGHTA, FQGNSA. Trimming removed 1 base from V and 3 bases from J, with 18 bases in between. The CDR3 nucleotides are TGTGCCAGCAGCTTAGGCCTTGGCAGGGAGAAGGACACCGGGGAGCTGTTTTTT. This codes for CASSLGLGREKDTGELFF.

The chain links TRBV2 to TRBJ2-1, with D possibly being TRBD1 or TRBD2 (5 bases each). The CDR3 has 12 residues. Per the germline V gene, CDR1 is SNHLY and CDR2 is FYNNEI. Between the trimmed V and J ends, which lost 5 bases and 9 bases, there was a span of 11 bases. DNA of the CDR3: TGTGCCAGCAGTATTGCTGGGACTGAGCAGTTCTTC. Its protein is CASSIAGTEQFF.

The rearrangement links TRBV7-8 to TRBJ2-5; no reliable D call. Trimming removed 5 bases from V and 4 bases from J, with 8 bases in between. The germline V gene has CDR1 SGHVS and CDR2 FQNEAQ. The CDR3 is 12 residues long. Written as DNA, the CDR3 is TGTGCCAGCAGCCCCATAAGAGAGACCCAGTACTTC. This sequence encodes CASSPIRETQYF.

The DNA for the CDR3 is TGTGCCATCAGTGTTGGACAGGGTTATGAGCAGTTCTTC. It specifies CAISVGQGYEQFF. The rearrangement links TRBV10-3 to TRBJ2-1; 8 nucleotides agree with TRBD1. CDR1 is ENHRY and CDR2 is SYGVKD in the germline V gene. CDR3 length: 13 amino acids. V shed 4 bases, J shed 8 bases, and the junction held 4 bases outside the gene matches.